This TCR beta chain was sequenced during a study of HIV-infected patients and healthy controls. The study, taken as a whole, reports: Compared with untreated HIV+ repertoires, healthy controls showed roughly threefold more distinct CDR3s and higher Shannon diversity. Eight alpha and eight beta V genes differed significantly in mean usage between HIV-infected patients and controls.

This clonotype was counted at least ten times. Its antigen remains unknown. CDR1 is SGHRS and CDR2 is YFSETQ in the germline V gene. The ends lost 2 bases at V and 4 bases at J; junction bases unmatched: 3. The CDR3 contains 15 residues. 450 to 600 ng RNA was reverse transcribed with alpha and beta constant-region primers. Separate chain-specific third strand synthesis with multiplexing indices produced the alpha and beta libraries. The cDNA received a 5' RACE adapter containing a random hexamer plus an SP2 sequencing primer site. A 12-nucleotide barcode per molecule came from two concatenated random hexamers added pre-amplification. MiXCR was run by TCRdb on the 5' RACE reads, yielding one entry per CDR3 protein. The table shows approximately 15,000 distinct CDR3 sequences, with 9% to 15% occurring only once. Follow-up blood was drawn about 14 weeks, roughly three months, after antiretroviral therapy began. No cell fractionation was done, so the repertoire covers all unsorted peripheral blood T cells.

Sequences were derived from blood, sampled during antiretroviral therapy. The J gene is TRBJ2-1, the V gene TRBV5-1, with 10 nucleotides matching TRBD2. This clonotype originated in an adult with HIV infection. The donor label of this sample is uncertain. CDR3 region: CASSLELAGYNEQFF. The CDR3 DNA reads TGCGCCAGCAGCTTAGAACTAGCGGGATACAATGAGCAGTTCTTC.